This T cell receptor (beta chain) was sequenced in a study of resident and recirculating memory T cells in vitiligo. With regard to this clone: Its target is unknown. One end of the junction is discordant with germline, which a read error may explain.

Study conclusions and caveats: Non-conserved TCRs across sites and patients suggested distinct clones per lesion.

Confetti depigmentation, marking active vitiligo, was absent in these patients. No vitiligo treatment was given during the prior three months. Clones were sequenced by immunoSEQ multiplex PCR, and TCRdb holds only the in-frame ones, with some missing. The table includes 70,000 or so clones, about nine tenths detected once. The germline CDR1 and CDR2 sequences are SSHAT and FNYEAQ (reference sequence). This CDR3 is built from 15 residues. The TCR sequence derives from a male donor with vitiligo. The genes are TRBV7-7 and TRBJ1-1; 11 nucleotides line up with TRBD1. The sequenced sample was blood. This CDR3 is CASSPDRGPITEAFF. Here the CDR3 DNA reads TGTGCTAGCAGCCCGGACAGGGGGCCGATCACTGAAGCTTTCTTT.